This TCR beta chain was captured in a study of T-cell memory formation after mild COVID-19. Study details: The two donors had largely donor-specific TCR clusters.

General observations from the study: Of the contracting clones, CD4+ ones lay mainly in CM and EM, and CD8+ ones in EMRA.

5'RACE primed from the constant segment yielded TCR alpha and TCR beta cDNA libraries bearing sample barcodes and UMIs. TCRdb re-called the 5' RACE reads through MiXCR, storing one row per CDR3 protein. The top ten hold 3% to 4% of the sample, which has more than 150,000 distinct CDR3 sequences, approximately 10% seen once. The CDR3 runs 17 residues. Germline V gene sequence: CDR1 DFQATT, CDR2 SNEGSKA (reference sequence). A word on this clonotype: As yet, its antigen is unknown. One end of the junction is discordant with germline, which a read error may explain.

The TCR sequence derives from a man between 18 and 35 years old who had mild COVID-19 (a few samples of this study predate the infection). Cell type and time point are not known. V gene TRBV20-1 combines with J gene TRBJ2-1; TRBD2 matches at 14 bases. The sequencing sample was made of PBMCs or a T cell subset sorted from them (not recorded which). CDR3 in DNA: TGCAGTGCAAGAGTCCCGGGACTAGCGGGGGCTTACAATGAGCAGTTCTTC. Translation: CSARVPGLAGAYNEQFF.